The T cell receptor (beta chain) described here comes from a study of blood T cell repertoires in COVID-19. Looking at the study overall: Researchers got acute and convalescent COVID-19 samples from the United States, Italy and Spain. T cells, B-cell-depleted T cells, or PBMCs provided the cDNA or gDNA that served as material.

Authors' methods: Estimates of nucleated cell counts were drawn from the amplification of reference gene primers. Measured with immunoSEQ multiplex PCR; TCRdb has only the in-frame clones, and not every one. V, J and clone size are taken as reported in that table, and D and trimming were inferred from the DNA itself. The table lists about 300,000 clones, about 91% of them singletons. This CDR3 has 15 residues. Trimming removed 3 bases at V and 0 bases at J, with 9 bases between. Germline-derived CDR1 and CDR2 are SGHTA and FQGNSA. The source of this sequence is a woman in her 30s who had recovered from COVID-19. This chain connects TRBV7-2 to TRBJ1-3; possible D gene TRBD1, 6 bases. The specimen was peripheral blood. CDR3 region: CASSLTGDSGNTIYF. The CDR3 DNA sequence: TGTGCCAGCAGCTTGACAGGTGACTCTGGAAACACCATATATTTT.